The clone carrying this T cell receptor (beta chain) showed up many times. The antigen remains unidentified. The sample comes from a study of tumor and adjacent non-tumor tissue in lung cancer. Study observations and caveats: Compared with tumor, normal lung showed significantly lower TCR diversity.

V was clipped by 6 bases and J by 2 bases, with 17 bases between them. CDR1 DFQATT and CDR2 SNEGSKA come from the germline V gene (reference sequence). The CDR3 is made up of 15 amino acids. The template was RNA from unsorted bulk tissue. Distant lung tissue was collected more than 3 cm away from the tumor edge. A modified ARM-PCR protocol with three rounds of nested PCR amplified TCRbeta. TCRdb used MiXCR to reprocess the multiplex PCR reads, holding one entry per CDR3 protein. Among about 100,000 distinct CDR3 sequences listed, 60% to 80% were seen once. Sequencing was performed on distant non-tumor lung tissue. The chain combines TRBV20-1 with TRBJ1-3, with no clear D. The clonotype comes from a man aged 30-40 years with non-small cell lung cancer. The CDR3 spells CSAIDPRETGNTIYF. The DNA of the CDR3 is TGCAGTGCCATCGACCCTAGGGAGACTGGAAACACCATATATTTT.